This record covers a single T cell receptor beta chain. Its antigen is still unknown. Trimming took off 4 bases at V and 3 bases at J, with 15 bases between the two ends. The CDR3 extends over 15 amino acids. Germline CDR1 reads SEHNR; CDR2 reads FQNEAQ (reference sequence). This entry is derived from a study of cytomegalovirus exposure and HLA in healthy donors. Study summary: Prior work identified under 130 million unique TCR beta sequences in 150 million to 200 million T cells. Findings and limits, study-wide: TRBV6-2, TRBV6-3 and other indistinguishable V segments were excluded. DRB1 showed the most TCR associations and HLA-C the fewest in a later analysis, as rates varied by HLA locus. One later analysis reportedly identified an Asian-associated ancestry cluster that showed fewer N-insertions than the 666-donor mean.

Use of 60 Vbeta and 13 Jbeta primers characterized the PCR. The repertoire was sequenced with immunoSEQ multiplex PCR; TCRdb's copy has only in-frame clones and lacks some. The sample lists tens of thousands of clones, roughly 70% seen once, with 14% in the top ten. This receptor was identified in a male donor in good health and CMV-seropositive. Sequenced: PBMCs. This chain joins TRBV7-9 and TRBJ1-2; a possible D gene is TRBD1 (6 bases). This CDR3 reads CASSSYRAIDYGYTF. The CDR3 nucleotides are TGTGCCAGCAGCTCATACAGGGCCATCGACTATGGCTACACCTTC.